Reported below is one T cell receptor (beta chain). This clone appeared once. Its recognized antigen is unknown. No base quality values were provided; no much bigger clone lies one nucleotide off. The entry originates in a study of blood T cell repertoires in COVID-19 (dated by TCRdb to about 2020). In terms of the full investigation: Collaborator samples came from the United States, Italy and Spain and covered acute and convalescent phases of COVID-19. The material from the prospective study consisted of cDNA or gDNA derived from T cells, B-cell-depleted T cells, or PBMCs. The dataset comprised deeply sampled blood TCRbeta repertoires from subjects exposed to, actively infected with, or recovered from COVID-19. The repertoires were released in a freely available public database meant as a resource for research on the immune response to SARS-CoV-2. The samples were drawn from two sources: the first 160 participants of the ongoing ImmuneRACE study, and 1,000 to 1,500 subjects contributed by 6 global collaborators. A de-identified subject ID, COVID-19 status, age in years and sex were almost always included in the sample metadata. Where HLA class I and class II types were available, the types were taken from metadata supplied by the sample provider, not from assay-based typing. What the study reported, not specific to this receptor: The amount of clinical and demographic metadata varied by source and participant and was provided uncurated.

Whole blood was collected in K2EDTA tubes by collaborating institutions according to the institutions' own protocols. For TCRbeta analysis, collaborators shipped samples in one of three forms: frozen whole blood, isolated PBMCs, or DNA extracted from either of those sample types. The immunoSEQ Assay, a bias-controlled multiplex PCR, was used to amplify TCRbeta CDR3 regions from genomic DNA. The study's processing was this. Nucleated cell counts per sample were estimated from amplification of reference gene primers within the assay. Sequence reads were collapsed and filtered to measure the absolute abundance of every unique TCRbeta CDR3 rearrangement. Productive Simpson clonality was computed per sample as the square root of Simpson's diversity index over productive rearrangements. TCRdb re-hosts the immuneACCESS table, in-frame sequences only. Its copies lack some clones; in the studies checked, an unresolved V gene accounts for under half of them, and the cause for the rest is not known. V, J and clone size reflect that table, while D and trimming were determined from the DNA. The sample table shows roughly 180,000 clones, and around nine tenths are seen once. The ten biggest clones cover around 2.3% of the sample.

From the cysteine through the phenylalanine, the CDR3 covers 15 amino acids. Just CDR3 DNA is preserved here, 45 bases in frame from base 1. V ends up 6 bases short and J 2 bases short, with an unmatched junction base count of 7. Per the germline V gene (reference sequence), DFQATT is the CDR1 and SNEGSKA is the CDR2. The receptor's source is a man in his 70s with active or convalescent COVID-19. The V gene is TRBV20-1 and the J gene is TRBJ2-6; 7 bases in the junction line up with TRBD2. The sequencing input was peripheral blood. The bases read TGCAGTGCAAGTGGACTAGAGGCTGGGGCCAACGTCCTGACTTTC. Its product reads: CSASGLEAGANVLTF.